The 3 T cell receptor beta chains presented below share a single source sample, sequenced in a study of blood T cell repertoires in COVID-19. Sequencing used immunoSEQ multiplex PCR; TCRdb keeps in-frame clones, though not all of them. This sample has over 150,000 clones, with roughly 89% found just once. Sequencing used peripheral blood. The receptor source for this set is a woman aged 55 to 70 who had recovered from COVID-19.

The rearrangement uses TRBV28 and TRBJ2-7, with D unresolved. Germline assignment: CDR1 MDHEN and CDR2 SYDVKM. The V end was cut by 4 bases, the J end by 0 bases, with 10 bases between. The CDR3 runs 14 residues. CDR3 bases: TGTGCCAGCAGTTCCCCAGCAGGCTCCTACGAGCAGTACTTC. Amino acid sequence: CASSSPAGSYEQYF.

V is TRBV5-1 and J is TRBJ2-1, with 9 bases that match TRBD2. CDR1 is SGHRS and CDR2 is YFSETQ in the germline V gene. J was trimmed by 2 bases and V by 4 bases; bases with no gene match: 4. This CDR3 contains 15 residues. CDR3 nucleotide sequence: TGCGCCAGCAGCAGAATAGCGGGGGCCTACAATGAGCAGTTCTTC. Translated: CASSRIAGAYNEQFF.

The V and J genes are TRBV5-1 and TRBJ1-1; D is uncertain. CDR3 length equals 15 residues. Germline-derived CDR1 and CDR2 are SGHRS and YFSETQ. Trimming took off 0 bases at V and 0 bases at J, with 9 bases between the two ends. The CDR3 bases are TGCGCCAGCAGCTTGGCTGGGGAGGTGAACACTGAAGCTTTCTTT. It encodes CASSLAGEVNTEAFF. The whole variable domain, remainder taken from reference TRBV5-1 and TRBJ1-1, is KAGVTQTPRYLIKTRGQQVTLSCSPISGHRSVSWYQQTPGQGLQFLFEYFSETQRNKGNFPGRFSGRQFSNSRSEMNVSTLELGDSALYLCASSLAGEVNTEAFFGQGTRLTVV.